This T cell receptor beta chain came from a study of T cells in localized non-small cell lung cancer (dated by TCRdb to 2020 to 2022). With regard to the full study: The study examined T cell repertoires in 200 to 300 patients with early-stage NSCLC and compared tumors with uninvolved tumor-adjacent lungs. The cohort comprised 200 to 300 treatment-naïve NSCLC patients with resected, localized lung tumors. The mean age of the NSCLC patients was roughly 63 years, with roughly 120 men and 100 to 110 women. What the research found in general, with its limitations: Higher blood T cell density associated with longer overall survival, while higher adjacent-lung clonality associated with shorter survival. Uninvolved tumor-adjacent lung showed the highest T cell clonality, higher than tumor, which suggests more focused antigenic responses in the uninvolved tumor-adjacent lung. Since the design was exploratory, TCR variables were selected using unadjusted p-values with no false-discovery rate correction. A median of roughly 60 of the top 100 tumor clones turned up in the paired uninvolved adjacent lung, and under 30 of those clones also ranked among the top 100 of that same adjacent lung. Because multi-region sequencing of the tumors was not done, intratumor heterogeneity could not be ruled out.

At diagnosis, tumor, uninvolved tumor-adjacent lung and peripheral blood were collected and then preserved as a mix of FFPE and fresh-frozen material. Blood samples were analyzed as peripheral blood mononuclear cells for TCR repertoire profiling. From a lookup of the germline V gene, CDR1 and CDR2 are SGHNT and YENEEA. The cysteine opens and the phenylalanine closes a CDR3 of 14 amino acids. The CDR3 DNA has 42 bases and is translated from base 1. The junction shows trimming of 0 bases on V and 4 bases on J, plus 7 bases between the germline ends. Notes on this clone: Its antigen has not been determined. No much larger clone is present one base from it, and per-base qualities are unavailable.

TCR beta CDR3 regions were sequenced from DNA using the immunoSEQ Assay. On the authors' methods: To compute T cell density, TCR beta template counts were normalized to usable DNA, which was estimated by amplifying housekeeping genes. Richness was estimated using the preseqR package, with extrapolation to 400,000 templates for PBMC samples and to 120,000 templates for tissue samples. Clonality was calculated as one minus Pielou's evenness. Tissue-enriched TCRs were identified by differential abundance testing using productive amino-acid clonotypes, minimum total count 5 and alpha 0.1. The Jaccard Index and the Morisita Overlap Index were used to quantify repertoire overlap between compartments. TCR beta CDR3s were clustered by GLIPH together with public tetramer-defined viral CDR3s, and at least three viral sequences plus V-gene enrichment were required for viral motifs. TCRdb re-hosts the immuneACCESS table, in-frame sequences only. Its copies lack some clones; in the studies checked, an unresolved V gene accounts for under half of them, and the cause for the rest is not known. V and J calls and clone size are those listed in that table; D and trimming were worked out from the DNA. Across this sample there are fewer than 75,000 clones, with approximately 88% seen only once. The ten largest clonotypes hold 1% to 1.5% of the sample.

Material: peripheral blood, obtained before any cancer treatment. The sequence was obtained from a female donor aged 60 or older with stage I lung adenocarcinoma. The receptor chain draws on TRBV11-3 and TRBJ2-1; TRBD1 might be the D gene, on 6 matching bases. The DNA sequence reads TGTGCCAGCAGCTTAGAACAGGGTTACAATGAGCAGTTCTTC. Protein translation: CASSLEQGYNEQFF.